A selection of T cell receptor beta chains follows, all from one sample in a study of cytomegalovirus exposure and HLA in healthy donors. Here immunoSEQ multiplex PCR was the method, and the copy in TCRdb shows in-frame clones only, minus some. The repertoire holds about 140,000 clones, with roughly two thirds as singletons. Sequencing was carried out using PBMCs. The receptors here all came from a woman in her forties in good health and CMV-seronegative. The CDR3 runs from the conserved cysteine through the conserved F or W. D genes are given only for firm matches. Clone size is given for some rows only: seen once, a few or many times, or a class if the clone is expanded.

>TRBJ2-6|TRBV5-6|.|.
CASSLVAGASSGANVLTF
TGTGCCAGCAGCTTGGTTGCAGGGGCGAGCTCTGGGGCCAACGTCCTGACTTTC
>TRBJ2-1|TRBV28|few|.
CASSLDGLGHSSYNEQFF
TGTGCCAGCAGTTTGGACGGACTGGGACACAGTTCCTACAATGAGCAGTTCTTC
>TRBJ2-3|TRBV2|.|TRBD1
CASSDEERTGDRTDTQYF
TGTGCCAGCAGTGATGAAGAACGGACAGGGGACCGCACAGATACGCAGTATTTT
>TRBJ1-1|TRBV9|.|.
CASSLTGNTEAFF
TGTGCCAGCAGCTTAACAGGGAACACTGAAGCTTTCTTT
>TRBJ2-2|TRBV7-8|once|TRBD1
CASSFGTANTGELFF
TGTGCCAGCAGCTTTGGGACAGCGAACACCGGGGAGCTGTTTTTT
>TRBJ2-2|TRBV5-4|.|TRBD1
CASSLMGQGPNHGDTGELFF
TGTGCCAGCAGCTTGATGGGACAGGGACCAAACCACGGAGACACCGGGGAGCTGTTTTTT
>TRBJ2-7|TRBV6-1|.|.
CASSATGSSYEQYF
TGTGCCAGCAGTGCTACAGGGAGCTCCTACGAGCAGTACTTC
>TRBJ1-6|TRBV27|.|.
CASSFGTGNSPLHF
TGTGCCAGCAGTTTTGGAACAGGGAATTCACCCCTCCACTTT
>TRBJ2-5|TRBV19|.|.
CASSRTAEGQYF
TGTGCCAGTAGTCGGACCGCTGAGGGCCAGTACTTC
>TRBJ2-3|TRBV4-1|.|.
CASSPAEASGTDTQYF
TGCGCCAGCAGCCCAGCGGAGGCATCAGGCACAGATACGCAGTATTTT
>TRBJ1-5|TRBV7-9|.|.
CASSLEGGQPQHF
TGTGCCAGCAGCTTGGAGGGAGGTCAGCCCCAGCATTTT
>TRBJ1-2|TRBV6-1|.|.
CASSDTPGRGRGYGYTF
TGTGCCAGCAGTGACACCCCGGGCAGGGGCCGAGGCTATGGCTACACCTTC
>TRBJ1-6|TRBV7-9|few|.
CASSTGDSPLHF
TGTGCCAGCAGCACCGGGGATTCACCCCTCCACTTT
>TRBJ1-4|TRBV9|.|TRBD1
CASSVGTGRTIEKLFF
TGTGCCAGCAGCGTAGGGACAGGGCGGACTATAGAAAAACTGTTTTTT
>TRBJ2-1|TRBV5-4|.|TRBD1
CASSSLHGTGGHNEQFF
TGTGCCAGCAGCTCCCTACACGGGACAGGGGGCCACAATGAGCAGTTCTTC
>TRBJ1-4|TRBV4-1|.|TRBD1
CASSQLQGTGANEKLFF
TGCGCCAGCAGCCAACTCCAAGGGACAGGGGCTAATGAAAAACTGTTTTTT
>TRBJ2-5|TRBV5-1|.|.
CASCHSQGVGETQYF
TGCGCCAGCTGCCACTCCCAAGGGGTTGGAGAGACCCAGTACTTC
>TRBJ2-7|TRBV28|.|.
CASSLRNEQYF
TGTGCCAGCAGTCTCAGGAACGAGCAGTACTTC
>TRBJ1-1|TRBV2|few|.
CASKPGRGNTEAFF
TGTGCCAGCAAGCCAGGGAGGGGAAACACTGAAGCTTTCTTT
>TRBJ1-4|TRBV4-1|.|.
CASSPLGSANEKLFF
TGCGCCAGCAGCCCCCTGGGGAGTGCCAATGAAAAACTGTTTTTT
>TRBJ2-2|TRBV5-1|.|.
CASSFEGTGEPFF
TGCGCCAGCAGCTTTGAGGGTACCGGGGAGCCGTTTTTT
>TRBJ1-2|TRBV11-2|.|.
CASSLSRQGSGYTF
TGTGCCAGCAGCTTATCCCGCCAGGGTTCTGGCTACACCTTC
>TRBJ2-1|TRBV9|once|TRBD2
CASSAGGLAGGFGEQFF
TGTGCCAGCAGCGCCGGTGGCCTAGCGGGGGGCTTTGGTGAGCAGTTCTTC
>TRBJ2-3|TRBV30|.|.
CAWITTSSTDTQYF
TGTGCCTGGATTACGACATCTAGCACAGATACGCAGTATTTT
>TRBJ2-7|TRBV2|once|.
CASSLQRIYEQYF
TGTGCCAGCAGTTTACAGAGAATCTACGAGCAGTACTTC
>TRBJ1-1|TRBV5-4|.|TRBD1
CASSLKTGGTEAFF
TGTGCCAGCAGCTTGAAAACAGGGGGGACTGAAGCTTTCTTT
>TRBJ2-1|TRBV15|.|.
CATKEDSYNEQFF
TGTGCCACCAAAGAGGACAGCTACAATGAGCAGTTCTTC
>TRBJ2-2|TRBV18|.|TRBD1
CASSPGQGSTGELFF
TGTGCCAGCTCACCAGGACAGGGAAGCACCGGGGAGCTGTTTTTT
>TRBJ1-4|TRBV12-5|.|TRBD1
CASGFQTGDATNEKLFF
TGTGCTAGTGGTTTCCAGACAGGGGATGCAACTAATGAAAAACTGTTTTTT
>TRBJ1-1|TRBV13|.|.
CASRRLGAGRGAFF
TGTGCCAGCAGACGCCTCGGGGCAGGACGGGGGGCTTTCTTT